The rows below give T cell receptor beta chains drawn from one sample of a study of blood T cell repertoires in COVID-19. Produced via immunoSEQ multiplex PCR; TCRdb's table is partial and in-frame only. The table includes about 310,000 clones, over 75% detected once. Sequenced material: peripheral blood. These receptors originate from a man aged 50-59 years with active or convalescent COVID-19. CDR3s include the opening cysteine and the closing phenylalanine or tryptophan. The order of the fields is V gene, D gene, clone size, CDR3 length, J gene, CDR3 DNA, CDR3 protein. The D gene is left open where the match is weak. Some rows have no size entry. The others give once, few or many, or a class for an expanded clone.

V: TRBV5-1; D: -; size: -; length: 15; J: TRBJ1-3; DNA: TGCGCCAGCACCCGCGCAGGGGACTCTGGAAACACCATATATTTT; CDR3: CASTRAGDSGNTIYF
V: TRBV18; D: TRBD1; size: -; length: 16; J: TRBJ2-1; DNA: TGTGCCAGCTCACGCAATCCAGGGGGTCCCTACAATGAGCAGTTCTTC; CDR3: CASSRNPGGPYNEQFF
V: TRBV6-5; D: TRBD1; size: -; length: 16; J: TRBJ1-6; DNA: TGTGCCAGCAGTTACGAAATGACAGGGTGGAATTCACCCCTCCACTTT; CDR3: CASSYEMTGWNSPLHF
V: TRBV30; D: -; size: -; length: 13; J: TRBJ1-1; DNA: TGTGCCTGGAAGAGTTCGATGAACACTGAAGCTTTCTTT; CDR3: CAWKSSMNTEAFF
V: TRBV2; D: TRBD1; size: -; length: 15; J: TRBJ1-1; DNA: TGTGCCAGCAGGAGGGGACAGGATCTGAACACTGAAGCTTTCTTT; CDR3: CASRRGQDLNTEAFF
V: TRBV18; D: TRBD1; size: -; length: 14; J: TRBJ1-3; DNA: TGTGCCAGCTCAGATCGGACAGGGGAGTCCACCATATATTTT; CDR3: CASSDRTGESTIYF
V: TRBV27; D: TRBD1; size: -; length: 15; J: TRBJ2-7; DNA: TGTGCCAGCAGTCGATCCGGGACAGGGGGCTACGAGCAGTACTTC; CDR3: CASSRSGTGGYEQYF
V: TRBV2; D: TRBD1; size: -; length: 14; J: TRBJ2-7; DNA: TGTGCCAGCAGTAGGGGACAGGCGGCGTACGAGCAGTACTTC; CDR3: CASSRGQAAYEQYF
V: TRBV29-1; D: -; size: -; length: 12; J: TRBJ1-2; DNA: TGCAGCGTTCTAACGGACAGCTATGGCTACACCTTC; CDR3: CSVLTDSYGYTF
V: TRBV30; D: -; size: -; length: 15; J: TRBJ1-2; DNA: TGTGCCTGGAGTGTACCCCAGTGGGGAGGCTATGGCTACACCTTC; CDR3: CAWSVPQWGGYGYTF
V: TRBV9; D: TRBD1; size: -; length: 16; J: TRBJ2-2; DNA: TGTGCCAGCAGCCCACTGGACAGGGACGGAACCGGGGAGCTGTTTTTT; CDR3: CASSPLDRDGTGELFF
V: TRBV5-1; D: TRBD1; size: -; length: 13; J: TRBJ1-1; DNA: TGCGCCAGTCGGACAGGGGAAAACACTGAAGCTTTCTTT; CDR3: CASRTGENTEAFF
V: TRBV28; D: -; size: -; length: 14; J: TRBJ2-3; DNA: TGTGCCAGCAGTCCTACGACAGCCACAGATACGCAGTATTTT; CDR3: CASSPTTATDTQYF
V: TRBV7-2; D: -; size: -; length: 15; J: TRBJ2-1; DNA: TGTGCCAGCAGAACCGGGGTCGGGTCCTACAATGAGCAGTTCTTC; CDR3: CASRTGVGSYNEQFF
V: TRBV6-5; D: TRBD1; size: -; length: 15; J: TRBJ1-2; DNA: TGTGCCAGCAGCTTCGGGACAGGGTCGCCTTGGGGCTACACCTTC; CDR3: CASSFGTGSPWGYTF
V: TRBV19; D: -; size: -; length: 15; J: TRBJ1-2; DNA: TGTGCCAGTAGTCACCCTTCGGGCAGGGGCTATGGCTACACCTTC; CDR3: CASSHPSGRGYGYTF
V: TRBV7-2; D: TRBD1; size: -; length: 17; J: TRBJ2-3; DNA: TGTGCCAGCAGCATGACTCGACAGGGGGCCTGGACAGATACGCAGTATTTT; CDR3: CASSMTRQGAWTDTQYF
V: TRBV18; D: TRBD2; size: once; length: 15; J: TRBJ2-1; DNA: TGTGCCAGCTCACCCCCGGGACTAGCAGACAATGAGCAGTTCTTC; CDR3: CASSPPGLADNEQFF
V: TRBV3-1/TRBV3-2; D: -; size: -; length: 14; J: TRBJ1-3; DNA: TGTGCCAGCAGCCAAGCAGGTGCGGGGGGCACCATATATTTT; CDR3: CASSQAGAGGTIYF
V: TRBV5-1; D: -; size: -; length: 15; J: TRBJ2-7; DNA: TGCGCCAGCAGCTTGGTCGGCAGGGGTGACTACGAGCAGTACTTC; CDR3: CASSLVGRGDYEQYF
V: TRBV19; D: TRBD2; size: once; length: 15; J: TRBJ2-3; DNA: TGTGCCAGTAGTACCTGGACTAGCGGTACAGATACGCAGTATTTT; CDR3: CASSTWTSGTDTQYF
V: TRBV6-5; D: -; size: -; length: 13; J: TRBJ1-2; DNA: TGTGCCAGCAGTTCCAGCGGACTCAGCGGCTACACCTTC; CDR3: CASSSSGLSGYTF
V: TRBV28; D: TRBD2; size: -; length: 14; J: TRBJ2-1; DNA: TGTGCCAGCAGAGGACTAGCGCTATACAATGAGCAGTTCTTC; CDR3: CASRGLALYNEQFF
V: TRBV7-6; D: -; size: -; length: 15; J: TRBJ2-5; DNA: TGTGCCAGCAGCCCCCGGGGCAGGGGAGGGGAGACCCAGTACTTC; CDR3: CASSPRGRGGETQYF
V: TRBV7-2; D: TRBD2; size: -; length: 14; J: TRBJ2-3; DNA: TGTGCTGTAGCGGGGCCTCTGAGCACAGATACGCAGTATTTT; CDR3: CAVAGPLSTDTQYF
V: TRBV9; D: TRBD1; size: -; length: 16; J: TRBJ1-1; DNA: TGTGCCAGCAGCGTAGGGGACAGGGGGGTGAACACTGAAGCTTTCTTT; CDR3: CASSVGDRGVNTEAFF
V: TRBV7-2; D: -; size: -; length: 14; J: TRBJ1-1; DNA: TGTGCCAGCAGCTTAGGGGCAGATTACACTGAAGCTTTCTTT; CDR3: CASSLGADYTEAFF
V: TRBV10-3; D: TRBD2; size: -; length: 16; J: TRBJ2-2; DNA: TGTGCCATCAGTGGGCTAGCGGGAGTGGGGACCGGGGAGCTGTTTTTT; CDR3: CAISGLAGVGTGELFF
V: TRBV11-1; D: -; size: -; length: 13; J: TRBJ2-7; DNA: TGTGCCAGCAGCCCCTGGGGGGACTACGAGCAGTACTTC; CDR3: CASSPWGDYEQYF
V: TRBV28; D: TRBD1; size: -; length: 15; J: TRBJ1-1; DNA: TGTGCCAGCAGCCCCTCGACAGGGGAGATTCTCGAAGCTTTCTTT; CDR3: CASSPSTGEILEAFF
V: TRBV29-1; D: -; size: -; length: 12; J: TRBJ1-1; DNA: TGCAGCGCCCAGGAACTGAACACTGAAGCTTTCTTT; CDR3: CSAQELNTEAFF
V: TRBV4-1; D: -; size: -; length: 16; J: TRBJ2-3; DNA: TGCGCCAGCAGCCAAGAGTATCAGCTGGGGGGAGCTGCGCAGTATTTT; CDR3: CASSQEYQLGGAAQYF
V: TRBV30; D: TRBD2; size: -; length: 14; J: TRBJ2-1; DNA: TGTGCCTGGGCCGGGACTAGCGGCTACAATGAGCAGTTCTTC; CDR3: CAWAGTSGYNEQFF
V: TRBV6-1; D: -; size: -; length: 13; J: TRBJ1-1; DNA: TGTGCCATTACAGGGAGAATGAACACTGAAGCTTTCTTT; CDR3: CAITGRMNTEAFF
V: TRBV19; D: -; size: -; length: 15; J: TRBJ1-5; DNA: TGTGCCAGTAGTATCGGTTGGGGGGACAATCAGCCCCAGCATTTT; CDR3: CASSIGWGDNQPQHF
V: TRBV5-6; D: TRBD1; size: once; length: 16; J: TRBJ1-1; DNA: TGTGCCAGCAGCTCATACGGGACAGGGAGGGGCACTGAAGCTTTCTTT; CDR3: CASSSYGTGRGTEAFF
V: TRBV19; D: -; size: -; length: 14; J: TRBJ2-5; DNA: TGTGCCAGTAGTATCTCCGGCGGATTAGAGACCCAGTACTTC; CDR3: CASSISGGLETQYF
V: TRBV10-3; D: TRBD2; size: -; length: 18; J: TRBJ2-3; DNA: TGTGCCATCAGTGAGTCGGTCGGGAGCGGGACGGGTTGGGATACGCAGTATTTT; CDR3: CAISESVGSGTGWDTQYF
V: TRBV29-1; D: -; size: -; length: 13; J: TRBJ1-1; DNA: TGCAGCGTTTGTCGGGATCTGAACACTGAAGCTTTCTTT; CDR3: CSVCRDLNTEAFF
V: TRBV9; D: TRBD2; size: -; length: 16; J: TRBJ2-3; DNA: TGTGCCAGCAGCTTAAGACTAGCCCAAAGCACAGATACGCAGTATTTT; CDR3: CASSLRLAQSTDTQYF
V: TRBV18; D: -; size: -; length: 13; J: TRBJ1-6; DNA: TGTGCCAGCTCAGGACTACGAGATTCACCCCTCCACTTT; CDR3: CASSGLRDSPLHF
V: TRBV2; D: -; size: -; length: 16; J: TRBJ1-1; DNA: TGTGCCAGCAGTGAACAGGCGCCGCGCCTGAACACTGAAGCTTTCTTT; CDR3: CASSEQAPRLNTEAFF
V: TRBV4-3; D: -; size: -; length: 15; J: TRBJ1-6; DNA: TGCGCCAGCAGCCAAGGTTCAACAGCTAATTCACCCCTCCACTTT; CDR3: CASSQGSTANSPLHF
V: TRBV29-1; D: -; size: -; length: 14; J: TRBJ2-3; DNA: TGCAGCGCTGGGACCCCAGGGGGCACAGATACGCAGTATTTT; CDR3: CSAGTPGGTDTQYF
V: TRBV5-6; D: TRBD1; size: -; length: 14; J: TRBJ2-7; DNA: TGTGCCAGCAGCCTTCGACAGGGCTCCTACGAGCAGTACTTC; CDR3: CASSLRQGSYEQYF
V: TRBV18; D: TRBD2; size: -; length: 18; J: TRBJ2-6; DNA: TGTGCCAGCTCACAAGGACTAGCGGGAGTAGATGGGGCCAACGTCCTGACTTTC; CDR3: CASSQGLAGVDGANVLTF